This entry is about one T cell receptor (beta chain). The antigen is not known. The CDR3 has 15 residues. They isolated at least 6 million PBMCs from each sample. The data were taken from a study of blood T cells in healthy people across ages. Sample-barcoded 5' priming and a J-beta primer mix drove a second PCR of about 7 to 12 cycles. Every cDNA molecule carried a tag from a template-switch adaptor bearing 12 random nucleotides. Via MiXCR, TCRdb re-called the 5' RACE reads, giving one row per CDR3 protein. In the table there are about 1,500,000 distinct CDR3 sequences, roughly 30% of which are singletons. The study, taken as a whole, reports: The percentage of naive T cells correlated strongly with TCR beta diversity. A roughly linear age-dependent decrease characterized TCR beta diversity per million T cells.

This clonotype originated in a young woman in good health. V usage is TRBV21-1 and J usage is TRBJ2-3; TRBD2 is the table's D call and was not checked against the DNA. TRBV21-1 is noted as a pseudogene. Sequencing used blood. This CDR3 reads CASSKLAGDTDTQYF. CDR3 DNA: TGTGCCAGCAGCAAATTAGCGGGGGACACAGATACGCAGTATTTT.